This entry is about one T cell receptor beta chain. This entry belongs to a study of blood T cell repertoires in COVID-19. Study-wide context: Sites in the United States, Italy and Spain provided acute and convalescent COVID-19 samples.

Under the authors' procedure: How many nucleated cells were present was estimated from reference gene primer amplification. TCRdb keeps only in-frame clones here, not all; method: immunoSEQ multiplex PCR. V, J and clone size were drawn from that table, and D and trimming were deduced from the DNA. The sample consists of 350,000 to 450,000 clones, 70% to 90% of them appearing once. With 0 bases removed from V and 1 base from J, the gap between germline ends came to 6 bases. Germline V gene lookup returns CDR1 LGHDT and CDR2 YNNKEL (reference sequence). This CDR3 region has 14 residues. The specimen sequenced was peripheral blood. The V gene is TRBV3-1 (or the pseudogene TRBV3-2), the J gene TRBJ1-1, with no clear D. The source is a man aged 35-49 years with acute or convalescent COVID-19. Here the CDR3 reads CASSQDRENTEAFF. The DNA for the CDR3 is TGTGCCAGCAGCCAAGATCGGGAGAACACTGAAGCTTTCTTT.